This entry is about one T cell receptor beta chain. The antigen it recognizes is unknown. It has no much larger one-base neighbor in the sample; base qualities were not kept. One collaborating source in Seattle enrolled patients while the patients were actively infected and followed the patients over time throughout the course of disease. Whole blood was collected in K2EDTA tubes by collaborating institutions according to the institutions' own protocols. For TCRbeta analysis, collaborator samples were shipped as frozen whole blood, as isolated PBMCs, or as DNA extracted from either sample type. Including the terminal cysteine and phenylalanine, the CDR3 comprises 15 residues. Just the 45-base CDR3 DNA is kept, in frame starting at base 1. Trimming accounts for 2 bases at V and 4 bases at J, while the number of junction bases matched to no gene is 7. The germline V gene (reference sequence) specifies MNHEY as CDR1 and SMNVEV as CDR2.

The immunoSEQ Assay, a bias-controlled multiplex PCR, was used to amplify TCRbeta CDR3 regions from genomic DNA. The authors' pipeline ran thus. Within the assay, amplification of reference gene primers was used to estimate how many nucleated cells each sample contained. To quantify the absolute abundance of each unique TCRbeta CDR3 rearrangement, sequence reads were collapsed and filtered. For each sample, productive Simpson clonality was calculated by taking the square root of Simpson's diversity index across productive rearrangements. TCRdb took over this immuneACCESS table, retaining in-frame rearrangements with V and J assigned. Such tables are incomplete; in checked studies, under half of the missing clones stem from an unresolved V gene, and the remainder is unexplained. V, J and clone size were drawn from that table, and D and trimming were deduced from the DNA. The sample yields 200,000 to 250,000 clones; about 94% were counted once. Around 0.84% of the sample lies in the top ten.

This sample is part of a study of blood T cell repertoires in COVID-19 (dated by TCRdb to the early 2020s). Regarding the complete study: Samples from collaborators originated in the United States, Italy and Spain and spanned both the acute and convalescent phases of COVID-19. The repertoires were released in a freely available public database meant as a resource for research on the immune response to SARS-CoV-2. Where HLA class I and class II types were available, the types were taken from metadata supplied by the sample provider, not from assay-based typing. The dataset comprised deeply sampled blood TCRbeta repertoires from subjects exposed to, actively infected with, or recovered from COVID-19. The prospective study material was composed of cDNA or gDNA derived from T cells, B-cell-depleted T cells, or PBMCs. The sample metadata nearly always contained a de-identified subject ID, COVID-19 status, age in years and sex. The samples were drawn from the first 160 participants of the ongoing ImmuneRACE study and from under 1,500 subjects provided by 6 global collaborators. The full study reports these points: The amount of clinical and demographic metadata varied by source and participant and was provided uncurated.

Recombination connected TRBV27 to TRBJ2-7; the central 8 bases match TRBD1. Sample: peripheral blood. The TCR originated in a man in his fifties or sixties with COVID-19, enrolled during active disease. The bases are TGTGCCAGCAGTTTAACGTCAGGGGGCTCGTACGAGCAGTACTTC. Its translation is CASSLTSGGSYEQYF.